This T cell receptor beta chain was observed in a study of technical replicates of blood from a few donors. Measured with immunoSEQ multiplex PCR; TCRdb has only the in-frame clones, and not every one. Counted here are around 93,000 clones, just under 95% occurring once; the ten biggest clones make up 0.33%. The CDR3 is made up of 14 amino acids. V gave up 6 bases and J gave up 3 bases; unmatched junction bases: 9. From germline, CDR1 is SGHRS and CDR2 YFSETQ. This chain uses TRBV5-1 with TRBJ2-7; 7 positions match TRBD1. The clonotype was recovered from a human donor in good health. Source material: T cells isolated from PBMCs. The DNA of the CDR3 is TGCGCCAGCACTCAGGGACAGAATGACTACGAGCAGTACTTC. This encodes CASTQGQNDYEQYF.